This is a list of T cell receptor beta chains from one sample in a study of Graves' ophthalmopathy and Graves' hyperthyroidism. TCRdb called the multiplex PCR reads again in MiXCR, with one record for every CDR3 protein. The sample consists of around 1.1 million distinct CDR3 sequences, about two fifths of them appearing once. The sequenced material came from peripheral blood or thyroid tissue (not recorded which). The receptors here all came from an adult man with Graves' hyperthyroidism. Each CDR3 is given with its conserved first and last residue. A D gene is named only where the DNA matches it firmly. Some rows mark clone size as missing; the rest say once, few, many or name a class of expanded clone.

v_call	clone_size	d_call	j_call	cdr3_nt	cdr3_aa
TRBV30	NA	NA	TRBJ2-7	TGTGCCTGGGGACTTTTTCGCGAGCAGTACTTC	CAWGLFREQYF
TRBV15	few	NA	TRBJ2-7	TGTGCCACCAGCAGTCGGACGGAGAACGAGCAGTACTTC	CATSSRTENEQYF
TRBV12-3/TRBV12-4	few	TRBD1	TRBJ1-5	TGTGCCAGCAGCATGGGACAGGGGGCGAATCAGCCCCAGCATTTT	CASSMGQGANQPQHF
TRBV29-1	many	NA	TRBJ1-1	TGCAGCGTTGAAGGGTATTTGGGCACTGAAGCTTTCTTT	CSVEGYLGTEAFF
TRBV10-2	NA	NA	TRBJ2-7	TGTGCCAGCAGTTACGCTAGGGACGGCAGTAGGTCCTACGAGCAGTACTTC	CASSYARDGSRSYEQYF
TRBV4-1	few	TRBD1	TRBJ1-1	TGCGCCAGCAGCCAAGGGACAGGAATGGCTGAAGCTTTCTTT	CASSQGTGMAEAFF
TRBV6-6	few	TRBD1	TRBJ1-3	TGTGCCAGCAGTAGGACAGGAGACTCTGGAAACACCATATATTTT	CASSRTGDSGNTIYF
TRBV15	NA	NA	TRBJ1-2	TGTGCCGCCAGCAGCTTGGTAGACCTTAACTATGGCTACACCTTC	CAASSLVDLNYGYTF
TRBV9	many	NA	TRBJ1-2	TGTGCCAGCAACAAGGGCCTCTATGGCTACACCTTC	CASNKGLYGYTF
TRBV10-3	many	TRBD1	TRBJ1-6	TGTGCCATCAGCTATAATCCGGGACAGGGCAATTCACCCCTCCACTTT	CAISYNPGQGNSPLHF
TRBV7-8	few	TRBD2	TRBJ2-7	TGTGCCAGCAGCTTAGTAGCTTCGCAGCGGGAGACCTACGAGCAGTACTTC	CASSLVASQRETYEQYF
TRBV10-3	NA	TRBD2	TRBJ2-7	TGTGCCATCAAGTCAGCGGGAGAGCCCCAGTACTTC	CAIKSAGEPQYF
TRBV12-3/TRBV12-4	many	TRBD1	TRBJ2-5	TGTGCCAGCAGCCGGGGACAGGGGACCCAGTACTTC	CASSRGQGTQYF
TRBV2	NA	TRBD2	TRBJ2-2	TGTGCCAGCAGTTTAATAGCGGGAGTTAGGACCGGGGAGCTGTTTTTT	CASSLIAGVRTGELFF
TRBV9	NA	NA	TRBJ1-2	TGTGCCAGCAGTCACAGGATAGGGAACTATGGCTACACCTTC	CASSHRIGNYGYTF
TRBV28	few	TRBD1	TRBJ1-6	TGTGCCAGCCGAACCGGGGGCAGGGGGTCACCCCTCCACTTT	CASRTGGRGSPLHF
TRBV7-9	few	NA	TRBJ1-2	TGTGCCAGCAATCCCTCCTCCGCGGGGGGCCGTGGCTACACCTTC	CASNPSSAGGRGYTF
TRBV6-5	many	NA	TRBJ1-1	TGTGCCAGCAGCCGTCGACGGAACCTGAACACTGAAGCTTTCTTT	CASSRRRNLNTEAFF
TRBV29-1	many	NA	TRBJ1-4	TGCAGCGTTGTAGGTGGGGGAGATGAAAAACTGTTTTTT	CSVVGGGDEKLFF
TRBV9	NA	TRBD1	TRBJ2-5	TGTGCCAGCGGCGATGGGACAGGAGAGACCCAGTACTTC	CASGDGTGETQYF